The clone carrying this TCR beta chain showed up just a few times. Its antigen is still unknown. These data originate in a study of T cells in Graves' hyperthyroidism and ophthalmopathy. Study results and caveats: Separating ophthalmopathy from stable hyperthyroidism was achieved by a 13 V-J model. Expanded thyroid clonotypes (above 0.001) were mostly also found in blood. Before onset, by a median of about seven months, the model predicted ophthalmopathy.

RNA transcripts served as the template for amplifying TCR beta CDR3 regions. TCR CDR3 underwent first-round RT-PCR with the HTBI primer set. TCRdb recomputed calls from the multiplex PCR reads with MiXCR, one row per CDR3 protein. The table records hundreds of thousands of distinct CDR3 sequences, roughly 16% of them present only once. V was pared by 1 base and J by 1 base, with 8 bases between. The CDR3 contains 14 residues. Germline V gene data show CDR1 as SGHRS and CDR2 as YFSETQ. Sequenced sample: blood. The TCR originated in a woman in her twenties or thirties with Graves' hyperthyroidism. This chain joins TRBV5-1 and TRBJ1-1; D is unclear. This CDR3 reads CASSLLQSNTEAFF. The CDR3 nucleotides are TGCGCCAGCAGCTTGTTACAGTCGAACACTGAAGCTTTCTTT.